The sequence of this TCR beta chain was determined in a study of T cell changes during pregnancy in multiple sclerosis. The sample holds one count of this clone. Clones were sequenced by immunoSEQ multiplex PCR, and TCRdb holds only the in-frame ones, with some missing. The data contain just under 50,000 clones, approximately 93% of them seen just once; the ten biggest clones take up around 0.3%. Germline assignment: CDR1 SGHTA and CDR2 FQGNSA. V dropped 5 bases and J dropped 0; count of bases not matched to a gene: 11. The CDR3 sequence is 19 residues long. The gene calls are TRBV7-2 and TRBJ2-1; TRBD2 agrees at 12 bases. Sample: CD4+ T cells from peripheral blood mononuclear cells, taken in the third trimester of pregnancy. This clonotype originated in a female donor with multiple sclerosis, enrolled in a pregnancy study. This CDR3 is CASSPRTSGEYSSYNEQFF. CDR3 bases: TGTGCCAGCAGCCCTCGGACTAGCGGGGAGTACAGCTCCTACAATGAGCAGTTCTTC. The full variable domain, completed using reference TRBV7-2 and TRBJ2-1, is GAGVSQSPSNKVTEKGKDVELRCDPISGHTALYWYRQSLGQGLEFLIYFQGNSAPDKSGLPSDRFSAERTGGSVSTLTIQRTQQEDSAVYLCASSPRTSGEYSSYNEQFFGPGTRLTVL.